The 14 T cell receptor beta chains in this list originate from one sample, sequenced in a study of beta chain features in type 1 diabetes. Regarding the study as a whole: Type 1 diabetes patients had moderately but significantly shorter TCRB CDR3s in all four CD4+ subsets.

Antigen specificity for these receptors is unknown. cDNA synthesis used the whole RNA isolate, giving expressed TCRB sequences. TCRdb's copy holds only in-frame clones and misses some; the assay was immunoSEQ multiplex PCR. Of 250,000 to 300,000 clones listed, roughly 13% are singletons. The sequenced material came from naive CD4+ T cells from blood. These TCRs come from a young man with type 1 diabetes.

The chain links TRBV5-6 to TRBJ1-1, with a tentative D call TRBD1 (5 bases). This CDR3 is 14 amino acids long. In germline, CDR1 is SGHDT, CDR2 YYEEEE. V lost 3 bases, J lost 3 bases, and 12 bases lay in between. The CDR3 sequence: CASSYVQADTEAFF. In DNA, the CDR3 is TGTGCCAGCAGCTACGTACAGGCGGACACTGAAGCTTTCTTT.

This chain joins TRBV28 and TRBJ1-5; D is ambiguous. The CDR3 length is 13 residues. V lost 3 bases to trimming and J lost 12 bases, with 15 bases between them. Germline V CDR1 and CDR2: MDHEN, SYDVKM. The CDR3 region is CASSFVISVFQHF. The CDR3 DNA sequence: TGTGCCAGCAGTTTTGTCATTAGTGTGTTCCAGCATTTT.

The table lists this clone with a few counts. The V call is TRBV5-1, the J call TRBJ2-7; D gene uncertain. The CDR3 consists of 11 residues. V dropped 0 bases and J dropped 5 bases, with 3 bases sitting between them. Germline V gene lookup returns CDR1 SGHRS and CDR2 YFSETQ. The CDR3 region has the DNA TGCGCCAGCAGCTTGGGAGACGAGCAGTACTTC. It translates to CASSLGDEQYF. Full variable domain (remainder filled in from reference TRBV5-1 and TRBJ2-7): KAGVTQTPRYLIKTRGQQVTLSCSPISGHRSVSWYQQTPGQGLQFLFEYFSETQRNKGNFPGRFSGRQFSNSRSEMNVSTLELGDSALYLCASSLGDEQYFGPGTRLTVT.

The chain joins TRBV5-4 to TRBJ2-7; TRBD2 might be the D (7 bases). This CDR3 spans 14 amino acids. The V end lost 6 bases, the J end lost 6 bases, and 19 bases lay between the germline ends. CDR1 is SGHNT, CDR2 YYREEE, per germline (reference sequence). The CDR3 DNA is TGTGCCAGCATGGGGGGCGGGAGCGTCGGCGAGCAGTACTTC. Its protein is CASMGGGSVGEQYF. Variable domain in full (rest from reference TRBV5-4 and TRBJ2-7): ETGVTQSPTHLIKTRGQQVTLRCSSQSGHNTVSWYQQALGQGPQFIFQYYREEENGRGNFPPRFSGLQFPNYSSELNVNALELDDSALYLCASMGGGSVGEQYFGPGTRLTVT.

The chain is built from TRBV7-8 and TRBJ1-5, with TRBD1 as a possible D gene (5 bases). This CDR3 is 13 amino acids long. Per the germline V gene, CDR1 is SGHVS and CDR2 is FQNEAQ. V lost 6 bases and J lost 8, with 14 bases in between. The CDR3 here is CASSGGVREPQHF. The CDR3 region has the DNA TGTGCCAGCAGTGGGGGGGTTCGGGAGCCCCAGCATTTT.

This clone was seen only a few times. CDR3 DNA: TGTGCCACTATTAAGGGCGGGAGGGGTACGCAGTATTTT. Encoded protein: CATIKGGRGTQYF. This sequence joins TRBV28 and TRBJ2-3; 9 bases are shared with TRBD2. Germline-derived CDR1 and CDR2 are MDHEN and SYDVKM. With 10 bases clipped from V and 8 bases from J, the junction kept 10 bases outside the gene matches. The CDR3 extends over 13 amino acids. The complete variable domain, with remaining parts taken from reference TRBV28 and TRBJ2-3, reads DVKVTQSSRYLVKRTGEKVFLECVQDMDHENMFWYRQDPGLGLRLIYFSYDVKMKEKGDIPEGYSVSREKKERFSLILESASTNQTSMYLCATIKGGRGTQYFGPGTRLTVL.

V and J are TRBV28 and TRBJ2-5, with TRBD2 matching over 16 bases. Germline loops: CDR1 MDHEN, CDR2 SYDVKM. This CDR3 spans 15 amino acids. The J segment lost 5 bases and the V segment lost 8 bases, leaving 5 bases of the junction unmatched. The chain's CDR3 is CASLGLAGGGETQYF. In DNA form, the CDR3 reads TGTGCCAGCCTGGGACTAGCGGGAGGGGGCGAGACCCAGTACTTC.

This clone was picked up a small number of times. The chain employs TRBV7-2 and TRBJ2-5; 10 positions agree with TRBD2. The ends lost 5 bases at V and 0 bases at J; junction bases unmatched: 6. CDR3 size: 16 residues. Germline CDR1 and CDR2: SGHTA and FQGNSA. In DNA, the CDR3 is TGTGCCAGCAGCCCAGCTAGCGGGAGTTACCAAGAGACCCAGTACTTC. Translating gives CASSPASGSYQETQYF.

This chain joins TRBV30 and TRBJ2-5; TRBD1 might be the D (5 bases). TRBJ2-7 matches the DNA end more closely, so the J call is doubtful. This CDR3 has 13 amino acids. Germline V gene lookup returns CDR1 GTSNPN and CDR2 SVGIG (reference sequence). DNA for the CDR3: TGTGCCTGGATGGGCGGCAGGGCAGCCGAGCAGTACTTC. It encodes CAWMGGRAAEQYF.

This sequence joins TRBV11-2 and TRBJ2-7, with 9 bases identical to TRBD2. The CDR3 totals 14 residues. V shed 3 bases and J 7 bases; nucleotides not matched to a gene: 7. Germline values: CDR1 SGHAT, CDR2 FQNNGV. The chain's CDR3 is CASSFYSGRGEQYF. In DNA form, the CDR3 reads TGTGCCAGCAGCTTTTATAGCGGGAGAGGGGAGCAGTACTTC.

The chain couples TRBV5-1 to TRBJ2-7; TRBD2 agrees at 12 bases. Per germline, CDR1 SGHRS and CDR2 YFSETQ. Losses at the gene ends were 4 bases for V and 6 bases for J; bases not matched to a gene: 8. The CDR3 covers 15 residues. CDR3 residues: CASSELAGGYGEQYF. The CDR3 DNA follows: TGCGCCAGCAGCGAACTAGCGGGAGGATATGGCGAGCAGTACTTC.

The rearrangement links TRBV6-6 to TRBJ1-1; no firm D call. The CDR3 runs to 14 residues. Trimming left V 4 bases short and J 0 bases short, with 9 bases between. The germline V gene has CDR1 MNHNY and CDR2 SVGAGI (reference sequence). The CDR3 nucleotides are TGTGCCAGCAGTTTTACACTAATGAACACTGAAGCTTTCTTT. Translated: CASSFTLMNTEAFF.

The rearrangement uses TRBV14 and TRBJ1-1; D perhaps matches TRBD1 (6 bases). Trimming stripped 1 base from V and 0 bases from J, with 12 bases between. Germline-derived CDR1 and CDR2 are SGHDN and FVKESK. This CDR3 is built from 16 residues. CDR3 coding DNA: TGTGCCAGCAGCCAAGTACAGGGCAACATGAACACTGAAGCTTTCTTT. Its protein product is CASSQVQGNMNTEAFF. The whole variable domain, remainder taken from reference TRBV14 and TRBJ1-1, is EAGVTQFPSHSVIEKGQTVTLRCDPISGHDNLYWYRRVMGKEIKFLLHFVKESKQDESGMPNNRFLAERTGGTYSTLKVQPAELEDSGVYFCASSQVQGNMNTEAFFGQGTRLTVV.

This clone was seen a few times. The V gene is TRBV7-3, the J gene TRBJ2-7; D is possibly TRBD1 (5 bases). The germline V and J ends were trimmed by 3 bases and 6 bases, with 12 bases remaining between them. The CDR3 covers 13 residues. The germline gives CDR1 SGHTA, CDR2 FQGTGA. The CDR3 nucleotides are TGTGCCAGCAGCTTCAGGGAAGGTGGCGAGCAGTACTTC. It yields the protein CASSFREGGEQYF.